Presented here are 22 T cell receptor beta chains from one specimen sequenced in a study of T cells after posttransplantation cyclophosphamide. TCRdb's table, derived via immunoSEQ multiplex PCR, lists solely in-frame clones and lacks some. This table has roughly 20,000 clones, more than 80% appearing once. Controls had myeloablative marrow grafts with methotrexate and calcineurin inhibitor, sampled at 1 year. The sequencing here drew on PBMCs, taken after an allogeneic stem cell transplant with a calcineurin inhibitor and methotrexate. All receptors derive from a female patient in her fifties who received an allogeneic stem cell transplant from an unrelated donor, was CMV-positive, and had chronic GVHD only. Some T cells here may be from the graft donor.

A few counts support this clone. The rearrangement joins TRBV18 to TRBJ1-4, with a tentative D call TRBD1 (6 bases). The CDR3 runs 15 residues. CDR1 KGHSH and CDR2 LQKENI come from the germline V gene. Trimming left V 5 bases short and J 2 bases short, with 12 bases between. This CDR3 reads CASSNTGYTNEKLFF. The CDR3 DNA is TGTGCCAGCTCAAACACAGGGTACACTAATGAAAAACTGTTTTTT.

In DNA, the CDR3 is TGCGCCAGCAGCCTATATTCACAGGGGGCGTCTGGAAACATTCAGTACTTC. Residues: CASSLYSQGASGNIQYF. The chain is built from TRBV4-1 and TRBJ2-4; TRBD1 agrees at 9 bases. This CDR3 spans 17 amino acids. Trimming removed 4 bases from V and 6 bases from J; junction bases left unmatched: 13. From germline, CDR1 is MGHRA and CDR2 YSYEKL.

J is TRBJ2-2 and V is TRBV11-3; D is unresolved. The ends were cut back, 5 bases at V and 7 bases at J, with 17 bases in the middle. This CDR3 has 15 amino acids. Germline CDR1 reads SGHNT; CDR2 reads YENEEA. CDR3 sequence reads: CASSHRFNTFGELFF. Here the CDR3 DNA reads TGTGCCAGCAGCCATAGATTTAATACGTTCGGGGAGCTGTTTTTT. Looking up the rest from reference TRBV11-3 and TRBJ2-2 gives the full variable domain: EAGVVQSPRYKIIEKKQPVAFWCNPISGHNTLYWYLQNLGQGPELLIRYENEEAVDDSQLPKDRFSAERLKGVDSTLKIQPAELGDSAVYLCASSHRFNTFGELFFGEGSRLTVL.

This clone was observed once. The identical CDR3 is also encoded by other nucleotide sequences in the sample. DNA for the CDR3: TGTGCCAGCAGCTTATTTCGGACTAGCGGGATAGAAACCCAGTACTTC. This sequence encodes CASSLFRTSGIETQYF. The chain links TRBV7-9 to TRBJ2-5, with 12 bases lining up with TRBD2. The CDR3 consists of 16 residues. Looked up from germline, CDR1 is SEHNR and CDR2 is FQNEAQ (reference sequence). Trimming took 2 bases from V and 8 from J; bases not matched to a gene: 9.

This clone occurred a few times. The V gene is TRBV19, the J gene TRBJ2-1; 11 bases align to TRBD2. J lost 10 bases, V lost 5 bases, and 10 bases had no gene match. Germline V gene data show CDR1 as LNHDA and CDR2 as SQIVND (reference sequence). The CDR3 totals 15 residues. For the CDR3, the DNA is TGTGCCAGTAGTGTCCGACTAGCGGGGCGGTGGGAGCAGTTCTTC. Its protein product is CASSVRLAGRWEQFF.

This chain uses TRBV18 with TRBJ1-1; 8 bases map to TRBD1. Germline V gives CDR1 KGHSH, CDR2 LQKENI. The CDR3 covers 16 residues. V gave up 3 bases and J gave up 1 base; unmatched junction bases: 7. CDR3 bases: TGTGCCAGCTCACCTCTTTCCGGGACAGGGAACACTGAAGCTTTCTTT. It is translated as CASSPLSGTGNTEAFF.

The V call is TRBV13, the J call TRBJ2-2; 14 bases are a match to TRBD2. The CDR3 is 20 residues long. Germline V gene lookup returns CDR1 PRHDT and CDR2 FYEKMQ (reference sequence). V was pared by 5 bases and J by 3 bases, with 14 bases of the junction left unmatched. CDR3 amino acids: CASSTRPGTSGSVDTGELFF. Written as DNA, the CDR3 is TGTGCCAGCAGCACACGCCCCGGGACTAGCGGGAGTGTAGACACCGGGGAGCTGTTTTTT.

The rearrangement links TRBV6-5 to TRBJ1-6, with D possibly TRBD1 on 6 matching bases. The V end lost 4 bases, the J end lost 4 bases, and 14 bases lay between the germline ends. The length of the CDR3 is 16 residues. CDR1 MNHEY and CDR2 SVGAGI come from the germline V gene. This CDR3 is CASSSLGTRYNSPLHF. CDR3 DNA: TGTGCCAGCAGTTCCCTGGGGACACGTTATAATTCACCCCTCCACTTT.

The table lists this clone with a few counts. V gene TRBV7-9 combines with J gene TRBJ1-5; weak D call: TRBD1 (5 bases). Trimming cost V 4 bases and J 2 bases, with 18 bases left between them. Germline V gene data show CDR1 as SEHNR and CDR2 as FQNEAQ (reference sequence). The CDR3 totals 17 residues. This CDR3 reads CASSSGTPWGGNQPQHF. The DNA of the CDR3 is TGTGCCAGCAGCTCTGGGACGCCGTGGGGGGGCAATCAGCCCCAGCATTTT. Together with reference TRBV7-9 and TRBJ1-5, the CDR3 gives the full variable domain: DTGVSQNPRHKITKRGQNVTFRCDPISEHNRLYWYRQTLGQGPEFLTYFQNEAQLEKSRLLSDRFSAERPKGSFSTLEIQRTEQGDSAMYLCASSSGTPWGGNQPQHFGDGTRLSIL.

The chain links TRBV27 to TRBJ2-7; D is undetermined. The germline V gene encodes CDR1 MNHEY and CDR2 SMNVEV (reference sequence). This CDR3 is built from 15 residues. V lost 6 bases and J lost 0, with 15 bases in between. CDR3 residues: CASSPKVANSYEQYF. The CDR3 coding sequence is TGTGCCAGCAGCCCGAAAGTGGCCAACTCCTACGAGCAGTACTTC.

The rearrangement joins TRBV6-5 to TRBJ2-4, with 8 bases matching TRBD2. The CDR3 consists of 14 residues. V lost 5 bases and J lost 6; bases outside the gene matches: 6. Per germline, CDR1 MNHEY and CDR2 SVGAGI. CDR3 nucleotides: TGTGCCAGCAGTACGGGGGGGGGCAGAAACATTCAGTACTTC. Its protein is CASSTGGGRNIQYF.

This chain links TRBV5-1 with TRBJ2-2; TRBD2 is a possible D gene (5 bases). This CDR3 spans 15 amino acids. The V gene lost 0 bases and the J gene lost 11 bases, with 17 bases spanning the gap. The germline CDR1 and CDR2 sequences are SGHRS and YFSETQ. The CDR3 here is CASSLVEGRAVELFF. The CDR3 coding sequence is TGCGCCAGCAGCTTGGTCGAAGGGCGGGCCGTAGAGCTGTTTTTT.

The V gene is TRBV4-1, the J gene TRBJ1-3; 7 bases fit TRBD1. V dropped 4 bases and J dropped 5; count of bases not matched to a gene: 8. From germline, CDR1 is MGHRA and CDR2 YSYEKL. The CDR3 is 15 amino acids. Written as DNA, the CDR3 is TGCGCCAGCAGCCTTCCGGGGACAGAGAGAAACACCATATATTTT. Translating it yields CASSLPGTERNTIYF.

This chain's CDR3 is CASSPISGREGTQYF. The CDR3 region has the DNA TGTGCCAGCAGCCCAATAAGCGGGAGGGAAGGTACGCAGTATTTT. The chain combines TRBV28 with TRBJ2-3; 10 bases map to TRBD2. CDR1 and CDR2 from the germline V gene are MDHEN and SYDVKM. Trimming took 6 bases from V and 8 from J; bases not matched to a gene: 11. The CDR3 totals 15 residues.

The chain uses TRBV28 and TRBJ1-3; no definite D call. The CDR3 totals 11 residues. Germline values: CDR1 MDHEN, CDR2 SYDVKM. With 3 bases removed from V and 6 bases from J, the gap between germline ends came to 3 bases. The CDR3 is CASSFSNTIYF. The CDR3 DNA follows: TGTGCCAGCAGTTTCTCAAACACCATATATTTT.

This clone was seen a handful of times. The V and J genes are TRBV11-2 and TRBJ1-2; no definite D call. Germline lookup yields CDR1 SGHAT and CDR2 FQNNGV. The V and J ends lost 2 bases and 5 bases respectively, with 9 bases between them. This CDR3 is built from 13 residues. CDR3 nucleotide sequence: TGTGCCAGCAGCTTAAATAGCCAGTATGGCTACACCTTC. This codes for CASSLNSQYGYTF.

This chain connects TRBV11-2 to TRBJ2-7, with 14 bases identical to TRBD2. The germline V gene encodes CDR1 SGHAT and CDR2 FQNNGV. CDR3 length: 14 amino acids. With V trimmed by 0 bases and J by 10 bases, 2 bases remained unmatched. The CDR3 loop reads CASSLEGLAGDQYF. The CDR3 DNA follows: TGTGCCAGCAGCTTAGAGGGACTAGCGGGAGATCAGTACTTC.

The chain is built from TRBV5-1 and TRBJ2-5, with D maybe TRBD2 (6 bases). The assigned J gene may be wrong: the sequence end matches TRBJ2-7 better. The CDR3 has 13 amino acids. Germline values: CDR1 SGHRS, CDR2 YFSETQ. CDR3 residues: CASSWAGPYEQYF. The DNA of the CDR3 is TGCGCCAGCAGCTGGGCGGGGCCCTACGAGCAGTACTTC.

The chain uses TRBV5-1 and TRBJ2-1, with 7 bases aligning to TRBD2. The length of the CDR3 is 15 residues. V was pared by 1 base and J by 0 bases, with 1 base of the junction left unmatched. The V gene's germline CDR1 is SGHRS and CDR2 YFSETQ. CDR3 coding DNA: TGCGCCAGCAGCTTGACTAGCGACTCCTACAATGAGCAGTTCTTC. Protein product: CASSLTSDSYNEQFF.

In its sample, this clone was seen once. The V call is TRBV15, the J call TRBJ2-7; TRBD1 matches at 8 bases. This CDR3 region has 14 residues. Per germline, CDR1 LNHNV and CDR2 YYDKDF (reference sequence). After removal of 2 bases from V and 3 bases from J, the junction contained 3 bases not matched to a gene. The CDR3 here is CATSRTTGGYEQYF. The CDR3 region has the DNA TGTGCCACCAGCAGAACCACAGGGGGCTACGAGCAGTACTTC.

This chain uses TRBV6-1 with TRBJ2-1, with D possibly TRBD2 on 5 matching bases. Deletions cut 5 bases from V and 6 bases from J, with 14 bases between. This CDR3 has 14 amino acids. Germline CDR1 and CDR2: MNHNS and SASEGT. The CDR3 sequence: CASSFVGDPNEQFF. The CDR3 DNA reads TGTGCCAGCAGTTTTGTGGGAGACCCCAATGAGCAGTTCTTC.

The rearrangement links TRBV5-6 to TRBJ1-5; tentative D call: TRBD1 (5 bases). The germline gives CDR1 SGHDT, CDR2 YYEEEE. The CDR3 is made up of 14 amino acids. Trimming shortened V by 0 bases and J by 6 bases, and 10 bases separated the two germline ends. DNA of the CDR3: TGTGCCAGCAGCTTGGCCCAGGGTTTTCAGCCCCAGCATTTT. Translated: CASSLAQGFQPQHF.